This is a list of T cell receptor beta chains from one sample in a study of vaccination and CD4 T cells after COVID-19. TCRdb used MiXCR to reprocess the PCR reads, holding one entry per CDR3 protein. The sample contains 15,000 or so distinct CDR3 sequences, around 50% of which appear only once. For these receptors, no antigen is known. Input material: CD4+ T cells from blood, cultured in vitro. The receptors were sampled from a human donor who had recovered from COVID-19. The CDR3 runs from the conserved cysteine through the conserved F or W. The D gene is left open where the match is weak. The size entry is marked missing in some rows and otherwise reads once, few, many or a size class.

NA	TRBJ2-7	TRBV2	NA	TGTGCCAGCAGACGCGACTACGAGCAGTACTTC	CASRRDYEQYF
NA	TRBJ1-1	TRBV27	NA	TGTGCCAGCAGTTTAACCGGGGGCAGTGGCACTGAAGCTTTCTTT	CASSLTGGSGTEAFF
NA	TRBJ2-1	TRBV2	TRBD2	TGTGCCAGCACCTCCCCGGGACTAGCGGAATACAATGAGCAGTTCTTC	CASTSPGLAEYNEQFF
NA	TRBJ2-2	TRBV7-2	TRBD2	TGTGCCAGCAGCAAGACTAGCGGGAGGGGGCCCGGGGAGCTGTTTTTT	CASSKTSGRGPGELFF
NA	TRBJ2-3	TRBV30	TRBD1	TGTGCCTGGAGCCACCACGGGACAGGGGACACAGATACGCAGTATTTT	CAWSHHGTGDTDTQYF
NA	TRBJ1-1	TRBV6-2/TRBV6-3	TRBD1	TGTGCCAGCAGGCAGGGGGCTGAAGCTTTCTTT	CASRQGAEAFF
NA	TRBJ1-2	TRBV20-1	TRBD1	TGCAGTGCTACACAGGGGAACTATGGCTACACCTTC	CSATQGNYGYTF
once	TRBJ1-5	TRBV28	NA	TGTGCCAGCAGTTTTATAGGTCAACAGTATAGCAATCAGCCCCAGCATTTT	CASSFIGQQYSNQPQHF
NA	TRBJ2-5	TRBV3-1	TRBD2	TGTGCCAGCAGCCACAATAGCGGGGCGTTGGAGACCCAGTACTTC	CASSHNSGALETQYF
NA	TRBJ2-3	TRBV19	NA	TGTGCCAGTAGTATAGAACACCGGGAAGATACGCAGTATTTT	CASSIEHREDTQYF
NA	TRBJ2-1	TRBV5-1	TRBD2	TGCGCCAGCAGCTTGGAGGGGACTAGCCCCAATGAGCAGTTCTTC	CASSLEGTSPNEQFF
NA	TRBJ1-1	TRBV28	NA	TGTGCCAGCAGTCCCCTGGGGCAGGCGGGTGGCACTGAAGCTTTCTTT	CASSPLGQAGGTEAFF
NA	TRBJ1-2	TRBV11-2	NA	TGTGCCAGCAGCACCCCCGGGAACTCGGAGGGCTACACCTTC	CASSTPGNSEGYTF
NA	TRBJ1-1	TRBV30	TRBD1	TGTGCCTGGAGTGTGGGACAGGCCCATATGAACACTGAAGCTTTCTTT	CAWSVGQAHMNTEAFF
NA	TRBJ2-1	TRBV20-1	NA	TGCAGTGCTGGCCTAACTAGAATTTCAAGGAATGAGCAGTTCTTC	CSAGLTRISRNEQFF
NA	TRBJ1-6	TRBV7-2	NA	TGTGCCAGCAGCTTAAGGCCCGTCGGCGTAGCAAATTCACCCCTCCACTTT	CASSLRPVGVANSPLHF
NA	TRBJ2-7	TRBV20-1	TRBD2	TGCAGTGCTAGAGTGTCGCGGGCTAGCGGGAGGGGCTACGAGCAGTACTTC	CSARVSRASGRGYEQYF